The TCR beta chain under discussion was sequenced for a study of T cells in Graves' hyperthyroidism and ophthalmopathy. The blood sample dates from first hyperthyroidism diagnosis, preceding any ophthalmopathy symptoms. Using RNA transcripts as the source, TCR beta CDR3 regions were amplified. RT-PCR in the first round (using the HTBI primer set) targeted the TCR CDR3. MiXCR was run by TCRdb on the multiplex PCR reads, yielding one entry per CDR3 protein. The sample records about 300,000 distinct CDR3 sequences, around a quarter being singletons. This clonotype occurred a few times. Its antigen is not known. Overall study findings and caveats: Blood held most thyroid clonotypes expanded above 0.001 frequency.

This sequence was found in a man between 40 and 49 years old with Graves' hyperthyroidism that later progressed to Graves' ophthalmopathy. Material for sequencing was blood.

CDR3 in amino acids: CASSFESRNQPQHF. DNA for the CDR3: TGTGCCAGCAGTTTCGAGTCGAGAAATCAGCCCCAGCATTTT. This chain links TRBV12-3 or TRBV12-4 with TRBJ1-5; no reliable D call. With 3 bases removed from V and 4 bases from J, the gap between germline ends came to 10 bases. This CDR3 has 14 amino acids.